The present entry profiles one T cell receptor (beta chain) with its context. Antigen unknown. The method was immunoSEQ multiplex PCR; TCRdb's version includes in-frame clones alone and lacks a portion of them. The sample records about 48,000 clones, roughly 84% being singletons. This specimen comes from a study of a mutant IDH1 vaccine in newly diagnosed glioma. Study summary: Commencement of vaccination occurred 4-6 weeks following radiotherapy alone, or concurrently with temozolomide cycles. Earlier therapy was either radiotherapy, temozolomide, or both, and most got both.

The time point was: week 35, safety follow-up. A 20-mer mutant IDH1 peptide at 300 ug was injected subcutaneously with topical imiquimod. The sequencing here drew on PBMCs, taken from a glioma patient whose treatment included an IDH1 peptide vaccine. The source is a man aged 35-49 years with glioma.

In DNA, the CDR3 is TGCGCCAGCAGCCCCGGGGGTTACGAGCAGTACTTC. This sequence encodes CASSPGGYEQYF. The chain recombines TRBV4-1 with TRBJ2-7; possible D gene TRBD2, 6 bases. The CDR3 runs to 12 residues. The V gene's germline CDR1 is MGHRA and CDR2 YSYEKL. V shed 4 bases and J shed 4 bases, with 8 bases lying between them.